These 23 T cell receptor beta chains share one sample of origin, sequenced in a study of blood T cells in healthy people across ages. Alongside a J-beta primer mix, a sample-barcoded 5' primer served in a second PCR lasting 7 to 11 cycles. TCRdb re-analysed the 5' RACE reads in MiXCR, keeping a single row per CDR3 protein. This table holds roughly 790,000 distinct CDR3 sequences, around 40% found once. The sample taken for sequencing was blood. Receptors were obtained from a woman aged 60-70 years in good health.

Here the CDR3 reads CASSPGQGRHEQYF. The CDR3 DNA follows: TGTGCCAGCTCACCGGGACAGGGTAGGCACGAGCAGTACTTC. The chain uses TRBV18 and TRBJ2-7; 9 bases agree with TRBD1. The CDR3 sequence is 14 residues long. Germline V CDR1 and CDR2: KGHSH, LQKENI. Unmatched junction bases numbered 5, after V lost 3 bases and J lost 5 bases.

The chain is built from TRBV27 and TRBJ2-1; 13 bases line up with TRBD2. Germline CDR1 reads MNHEY; CDR2 reads SMNVEV (reference sequence). This CDR3 is built from 16 residues. With V trimmed by 5 bases and J by 7 bases, 8 bases remained unmatched. The CDR3 nucleotides are TGTGCCAGCAGTACTAAGACTAGCGGGAGGCCAAATGAGCAGTTCTTC. It is translated as CASSTKTSGRPNEQFF.

This clonotype has only a few counts. This chain connects TRBV28 to TRBJ2-6, with 10 bases matching TRBD1. After removal of 6 bases from V and 4 bases from J, the junction contained 6 bases not matched to a gene. Looked up from germline, CDR1 is MDHEN and CDR2 is SYDVKM. This CDR3 spans 16 amino acids. The CDR3 loop is CASSETGGRGANVLTF. The CDR3 bases are TGTGCCAGCAGCGAGACAGGGGGCAGGGGGGCCAACGTCCTGACTTTC.

The V call is TRBV7-2, the J call TRBJ2-3; TRBD1 agrees at 7 bases. The J segment lost 4 bases and the V segment lost 4 bases, leaving 8 bases of the junction unmatched. CDR3 length: 15 amino acids. Germline V gives CDR1 SGHTA, CDR2 FQGNSA. DNA of the CDR3: TGTGCCAGCAGCTATCAACAGGGGATCGCAGATACGCAGTATTTT. Protein: CASSYQQGIADTQYF.

The gene calls are TRBV7-2 and TRBJ2-2; possible D gene TRBD1, 5 bases. This CDR3 is built from 15 residues. Germline V gives CDR1 SGHTA, CDR2 FQGNSA. V lost 1 base to trimming and J lost 6 bases, with 12 bases between them. CDR3 in amino acids: CASSLGGAMSGELFF. CDR3 DNA: TGTGCCAGCAGCTTAGGGGGCGCCATGTCCGGGGAGCTGTTTTTT.

This chain connects TRBV9 to TRBJ2-7; TRBD1 agrees at 8 bases. The V and J ends lost 4 bases and 3 bases, in that order; junction bases with no gene match: 12. The CDR3 is 16 residues long. In germline, CDR1 is SGDLS, CDR2 YYNGEE. The CDR3 sequence: CASSPMPGTGLYEQYF. CDR3 bases: TGTGCCAGCAGCCCAATGCCGGGGACAGGACTCTACGAGCAGTACTTC. The full variable domain, completed using reference TRBV9 and TRBJ2-7, is DSGVTQTPKHLITATGQRVTLRCSPRSGDLSVYWYQQSLDQGLQFLIQYYNGEERAKGNILERFSAQQFPDLHSELNLSSLELGDSALYFCASSPMPGTGLYEQYFGPGTRLTVT.

This chain connects TRBV13 to TRBJ2-3, with D possibly TRBD2 on 5 matching bases. Germline values: CDR1 PRHDT, CDR2 FYEKMQ (reference sequence). V shed 0 bases and J shed 5 bases, with 9 bases lying between them. CDR3 length equals 14 residues. The CDR3 DNA sequence: TGTGCCAGCAGCTTAGGGACGGGGTTAGATACGCAGTATTTT. Protein product: CASSLGTGLDTQYF. Combining the CDR3 with reference TRBV13 and TRBJ2-3 gives the whole variable domain AAGVIQSPRHLIKEKRETATLKCYPIPRHDTVYWYQQGPGQDPQFLISFYEKMQSDKGSIPDRFSAQQFSDYHSELNMSSLELGDSALYFCASSLGTGLDTQYFGPGTRLTVL.

The V call is TRBV12-3 or TRBV12-4, the J call TRBJ1-6; possible D gene TRBD1, 5 bases. Trimming took off 4 bases at V and 10 bases at J, with 17 bases between the two ends. The CDR3 extends over 15 amino acids. DNA for the CDR3: TGTGCCAGCAGTTCGGACGTGGTAGGGGCCTCACCCCTCCACTTT. Its translation is CASSSDVVGASPLHF.

J is TRBJ1-1 and V is TRBV20-1; the match to TRBD1 covers 7 bases. After removal of 3 bases from V and 2 bases from J, the junction contained 6 bases not matched to a gene. Germline V lookup: CDR1 DFQATT, CDR2 SNEGSKA (reference sequence). This CDR3 spans 14 amino acids. The CDR3 region is CSASDRAPNTEAFF. CDR3 DNA sequence: TGCAGTGCTAGCGACAGGGCCCCCAACACTGAAGCTTTCTTT.

This clonotype turned up a few times. The genes are TRBV6-2 or TRBV6-3 and TRBJ2-6; D gene uncertain. The CDR3 runs 13 residues. Trimming removed 8 bases at V and 1 base at J, with 6 bases between. Germline CDR1 is MNHEY and CDR2 is SVGEGT. The CDR3 nucleotides are TGTGCCAGCGAATCTTCTGGGGCCAACGTCCTGACTTTC. Protein sequence: CASESSGANVLTF.

The CDR3 nucleotides read TGTGCCAGCAGCCAAGATCTACTAGCGGGGGCTGAGGTGGATACGCAGTATTTT. Translation gives CASSQDLLAGAEVDTQYF. J is TRBJ2-3 and V is TRBV3-1, with 11 bases aligning to TRBD2. V lost 0 bases, J lost 6 bases, and 11 bases stayed unmatched. Germline CDR1 is LGHDT and CDR2 is YNNKEL (reference sequence). This CDR3 spans 18 amino acids.

The chain links TRBV30 to TRBJ1-4; D ambiguous. Trimming cost V 8 bases and J 6 bases, with 16 bases left between them. Germline lookup yields CDR1 GTSNPN and CDR2 SVGIG (reference sequence). The CDR3 has 13 amino acids. The CDR3 protein is CAREREIDEKLFF. The DNA of the CDR3 is TGTGCCCGCGAGAGGGAAATCGATGAAAAACTGTTTTTT.

There are a few counts of this clonotype. The chain employs TRBV7-2 and TRBJ2-7; D is unclear. The CDR3 contains 14 residues. Trimming removed 4 bases from V and 5 bases from J, with 15 bases in between. CDR1 and CDR2 (germline): SGHTA, FQGNSA. CDR3 sequence: CASSSFGPTDEQYF. The CDR3 DNA reads as TGTGCCAGCAGCTCCTTCGGGCCCACCGACGAGCAGTACTTC.

The chain recombines TRBV2 with TRBJ2-3; D is unclear. Germline CDR1 SNHLY, CDR2 FYNNEI. The CDR3 runs 15 residues. V was trimmed by 6 bases and J by 2 bases, leaving 15 bases between them. The CDR3 here is CASSLEGTHTDTQYF. CDR3 coding DNA: TGTGCCAGCAGCCTCGAAGGCACCCACACAGATACGCAGTATTTT.

The chain employs TRBV12-3 or TRBV12-4 and TRBJ2-1; 9 nucleotides line up with TRBD1. Trimming removed 6 bases from V and 1 base from J; junction bases left unmatched: 7. The CDR3 is 16 residues long. The CDR3 region is CASSPSGTGSYNEQFF. The CDR3 nucleotides read TGTGCCAGCAGCCCCTCGGGGACAGGGTCCTACAATGAGCAGTTCTTC.

The chain uses TRBV2 and TRBJ1-4; D may be TRBD1 (5 bases). CDR1 and CDR2 from the germline V gene are SNHLY and FYNNEI. The V and J ends lost 5 bases and 11 bases respectively, with 18 bases between them. The CDR3 is made up of 14 amino acids. The CDR3 bases are TGTGCCAGCAGTCGATCGGACGGGACTGGGAAACTGTTTTTT. This codes for CASSRSDGTGKLFF.

The gene calls are TRBV3-1 and TRBJ1-6; D is undetermined. Trimming cost V 0 bases and J 6 bases, with 21 bases left between them. In germline, CDR1 is LGHDT, CDR2 YNNKEL (reference sequence). The CDR3 covers 19 residues. The CDR3 is CASSQDWRGPQNTNSPLHF. Here the CDR3 DNA reads TGTGCCAGCAGCCAAGATTGGCGAGGGCCCCAAAATACTAATTCACCCCTCCACTTT.

The rearrangement uses TRBV29-1 and TRBJ2-7; possibly TRBD1 for D (5 bases). Germline CDR1 reads SQVTM; CDR2 reads ANQGSEA. The V end was cut by 7 bases, the J end by 0 bases, with 10 bases between. CDR3 length: 12 residues. DNA of the CDR3: TGCAGCGCGGCTCAGGGCTCCTACGAGCAGTACTTC. This translates into CSAAQGSYEQYF.

The rearrangement uses TRBV20-1 and TRBJ1-2; TRBD1 matches 7 bases. The CDR3 consists of 15 residues. CDR1 is DFQATT and CDR2 is SNEGSKA in the germline V gene (reference sequence). The V segment lost 0 bases and the J segment 7 bases; nucleotides outside the gene matches: 11. CDR3 DNA: TGCAGTGCTAGAGACACAGGGGATCCCACTAGTGGCTACACCTTC. Amino acids: CSARDTGDPTSGYTF.

The chain recombines TRBV20-1 with TRBJ2-7; D is uncertain. This CDR3 has 12 amino acids. Deletions cut 4 bases from V and 0 bases from J, with 7 bases between. Germline loops: CDR1 DFQATT, CDR2 SNEGSKA (reference sequence). The CDR3 spells CSATQSSYEQYF. The CDR3 region has the DNA TGCAGTGCTACTCAGAGCTCCTACGAGCAGTACTTC.

Only a few counts were recorded for this clonotype. V and J are TRBV9 and TRBJ2-5; 13 bases are shared with TRBD2. V dropped 0 bases and J dropped 2; count of bases not matched to a gene: 1. Looked up from germline, CDR1 is SGDLS and CDR2 is YYNGEE. This CDR3 has 16 amino acids. In DNA, the CDR3 is TGTGCCAGCAGCGTAGGGGGACTAGCGGGGCAAGAGACCCAGTACTTC. Translated: CASSVGGLAGQETQYF.

This clonotype occurred once. The chain employs TRBV20-1 and TRBJ2-1; D is undetermined. CDR3 size: 13 residues. The V gene's germline CDR1 is DFQATT and CDR2 SNEGSKA (reference sequence). Trimming cost V 3 bases and J 10 bases, with 16 bases left between them. CDR3 coding DNA: TGCAGTGCTAGGGGGATACAAACCTACGAGCAGTTCTTC. As protein: CSARGIQTYEQFF.

Only a few counts were recorded for this clonotype. The rearrangement uses TRBV20-1 and TRBJ2-3; TRBD2 matches at 9 bases. The germline gives CDR1 DFQATT, CDR2 SNEGSKA (reference sequence). V gave up 3 bases and J gave up 0 bases; unmatched junction bases: 7. There are 16 residues in the CDR3. The CDR3 loop reads CSARRGGGASTDTQYF. Here the CDR3 DNA reads TGCAGTGCTAGGAGGGGCGGGGGGGCGAGCACAGATACGCAGTATTTT.